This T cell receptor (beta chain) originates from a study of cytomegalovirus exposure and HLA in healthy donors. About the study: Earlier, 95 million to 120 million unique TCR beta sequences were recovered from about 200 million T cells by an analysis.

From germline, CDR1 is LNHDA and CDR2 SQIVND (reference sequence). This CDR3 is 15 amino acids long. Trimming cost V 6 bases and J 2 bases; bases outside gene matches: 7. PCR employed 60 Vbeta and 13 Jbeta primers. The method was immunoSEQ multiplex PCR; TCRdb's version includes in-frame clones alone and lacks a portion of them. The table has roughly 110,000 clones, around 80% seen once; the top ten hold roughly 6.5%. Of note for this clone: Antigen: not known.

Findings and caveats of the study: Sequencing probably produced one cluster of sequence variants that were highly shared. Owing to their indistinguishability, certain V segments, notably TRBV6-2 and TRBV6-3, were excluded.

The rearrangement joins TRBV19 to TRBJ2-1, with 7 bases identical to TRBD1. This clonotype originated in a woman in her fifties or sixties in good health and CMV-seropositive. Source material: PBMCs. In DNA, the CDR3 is TGTGCCAGTAGGGCGGACAGGTCAACCTACAATGAGCAGTTCTTC. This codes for CASRADRSTYNEQFF.